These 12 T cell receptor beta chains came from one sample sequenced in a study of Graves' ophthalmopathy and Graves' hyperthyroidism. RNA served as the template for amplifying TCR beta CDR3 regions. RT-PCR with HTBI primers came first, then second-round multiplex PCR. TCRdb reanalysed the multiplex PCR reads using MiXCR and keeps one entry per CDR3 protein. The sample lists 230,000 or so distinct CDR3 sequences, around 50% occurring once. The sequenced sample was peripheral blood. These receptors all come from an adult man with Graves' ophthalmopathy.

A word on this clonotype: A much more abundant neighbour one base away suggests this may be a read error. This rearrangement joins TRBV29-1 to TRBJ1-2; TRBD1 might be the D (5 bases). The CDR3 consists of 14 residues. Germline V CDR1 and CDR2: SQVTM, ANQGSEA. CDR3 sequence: CSVQRGWGTVGCTF. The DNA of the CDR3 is TGCAGCGTCCAAAGGGGCTGGGGAACGGTTGGCTGCACCTTC.

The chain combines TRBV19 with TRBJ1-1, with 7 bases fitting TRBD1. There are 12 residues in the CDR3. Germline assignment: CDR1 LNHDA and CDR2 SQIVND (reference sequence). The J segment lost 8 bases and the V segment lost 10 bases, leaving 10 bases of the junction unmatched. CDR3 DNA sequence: TGTGCCACTGGGGACAGTCCCTTAGAAGCTTTCTTT. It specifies CATGDSPLEAFF.

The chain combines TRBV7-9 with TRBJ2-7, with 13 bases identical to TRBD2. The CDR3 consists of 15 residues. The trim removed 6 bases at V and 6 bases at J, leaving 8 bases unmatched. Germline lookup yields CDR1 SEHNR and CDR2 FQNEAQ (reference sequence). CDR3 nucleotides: TGTGCCAGCAGGGGAACCGGACTAGCGGGAGCCGAGCAGTACTTC. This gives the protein CASRGTGLAGAEQYF.

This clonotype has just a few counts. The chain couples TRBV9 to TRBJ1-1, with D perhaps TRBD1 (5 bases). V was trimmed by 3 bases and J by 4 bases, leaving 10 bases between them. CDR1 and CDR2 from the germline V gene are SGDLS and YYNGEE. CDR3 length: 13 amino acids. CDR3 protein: CASSATGFTEAFF. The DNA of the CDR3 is TGTGCCAGCAGCGCAACAGGCTTCACTGAAGCTTTCTTT. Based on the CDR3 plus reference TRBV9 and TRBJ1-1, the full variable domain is DSGVTQTPKHLITATGQRVTLRCSPRSGDLSVYWYQQSLDQGLQFLIQYYNGEERAKGNILERFSAQQFPDLHSELNLSSLELGDSALYFCASSATGFTEAFFGQGTRLTVV.

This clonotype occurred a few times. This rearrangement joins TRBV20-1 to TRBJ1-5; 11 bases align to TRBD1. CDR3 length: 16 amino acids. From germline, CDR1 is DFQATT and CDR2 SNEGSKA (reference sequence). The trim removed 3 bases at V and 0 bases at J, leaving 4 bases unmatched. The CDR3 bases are TGCAGTGCTAGGGACAGGGGGCCCAATAGCAATCAGCCCCAGCATTTT. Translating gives CSARDRGPNSNQPQHF.

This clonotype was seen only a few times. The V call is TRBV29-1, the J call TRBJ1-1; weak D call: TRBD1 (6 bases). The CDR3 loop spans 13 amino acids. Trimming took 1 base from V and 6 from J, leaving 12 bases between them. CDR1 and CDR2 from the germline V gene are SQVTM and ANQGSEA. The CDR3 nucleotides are TGCAGCGTTGAAGTTGGGCAGGGGTCTGAAGCTTTCTTT. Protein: CSVEVGQGSEAFF.

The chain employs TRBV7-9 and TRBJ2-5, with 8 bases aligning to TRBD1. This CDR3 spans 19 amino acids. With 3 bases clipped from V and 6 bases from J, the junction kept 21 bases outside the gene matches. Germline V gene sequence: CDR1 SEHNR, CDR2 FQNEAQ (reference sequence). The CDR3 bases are TGTGCCAGCAGCTTGGGGGACTGGGGCGGGCAGGGGGCTCGGAAGACCCAGTACTTC. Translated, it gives CASSLGDWGGQGARKTQYF. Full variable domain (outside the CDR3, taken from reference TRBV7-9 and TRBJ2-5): DTGVSQNPRHKITKRGQNVTFRCDPISEHNRLYWYRQTLGQGPEFLTYFQNEAQLEKSRLLSDRFSAERPKGSFSTLEIQRTEQGDSAMYLCASSLGDWGGQGARKTQYFGPGTRLLVL.

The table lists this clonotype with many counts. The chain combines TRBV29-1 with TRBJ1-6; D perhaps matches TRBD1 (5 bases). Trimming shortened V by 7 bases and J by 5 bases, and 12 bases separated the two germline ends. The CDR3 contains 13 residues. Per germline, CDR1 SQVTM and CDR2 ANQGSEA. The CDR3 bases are TGCAGCGCCCGGCTACAGGATAATTCACCCCTCCACTTT. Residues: CSARLQDNSPLHF.

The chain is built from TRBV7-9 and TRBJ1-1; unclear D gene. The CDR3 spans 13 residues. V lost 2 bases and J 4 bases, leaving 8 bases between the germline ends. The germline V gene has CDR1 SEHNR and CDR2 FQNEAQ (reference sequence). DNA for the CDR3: TGTGCCAGCAGCTTATCTAAGGGCACTGAAGCTTTCTTT. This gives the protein CASSLSKGTEAFF.

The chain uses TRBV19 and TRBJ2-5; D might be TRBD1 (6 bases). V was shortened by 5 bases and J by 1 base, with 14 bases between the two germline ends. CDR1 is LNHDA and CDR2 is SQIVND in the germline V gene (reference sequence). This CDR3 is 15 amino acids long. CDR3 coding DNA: TGTGCCAGTAGTGACCAGACAGGCGGCCAAGAGACCCAGTACTTC. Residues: CASSDQTGGQETQYF.

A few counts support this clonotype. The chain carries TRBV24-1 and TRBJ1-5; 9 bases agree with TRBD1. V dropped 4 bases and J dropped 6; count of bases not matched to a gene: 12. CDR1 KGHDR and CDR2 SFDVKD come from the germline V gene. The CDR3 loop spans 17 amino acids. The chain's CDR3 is CATSDSRGQGNGQPQHF. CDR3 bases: TGTGCCACCAGTGACTCAAGGGGACAGGGAAATGGTCAGCCCCAGCATTTT.

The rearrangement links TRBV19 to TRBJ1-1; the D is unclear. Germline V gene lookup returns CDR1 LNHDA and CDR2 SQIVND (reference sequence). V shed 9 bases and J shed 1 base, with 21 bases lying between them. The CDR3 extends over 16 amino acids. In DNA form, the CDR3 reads TGTGCCAGCTCCATCCGAAGCGGCAAGAAGAACACTGAAGCTTTCTTT. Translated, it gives CASSIRSGKKNTEAFF.